This T cell receptor beta chain was retrieved from a study of identical twins. The study's findings and limits: Those out-of-frame alpha sequences shared by twins showed an excess of low generation probability. Weaker excess sharing between twins was seen in beta out-of-frame sequences.

On this clonotype itself: Antigen specificity is unknown.

A universal primer site arose from template switching, and cDNA bore unique molecular identifiers. TCRdb analysed the 5' RACE reads with MiXCR anew, one entry per CDR3 protein. The table includes under 1 million distinct CDR3 sequences, approximately 13% detected once. The sample also formed part of further work on yellow fever vaccine responses in identical twins.

Sequenced sample: PBMCs. This sequence originates from a woman between 18 and 29 years old in good health.

The CDR3 region has the DNA TGTGCCACCAGCAGAGGCGGGAGGACCTACAATGAGCAGTTCTTC. Protein product: CATSRGGRTYNEQFF. This chain links TRBV15 with TRBJ2-1; 8 nucleotides agree with TRBD2. CDR1 LNHNV and CDR2 YYDKDF come from the germline V gene (reference sequence). V was clipped by 1 base and J by 2 bases; unmatched bases: 1. There are 15 residues in the CDR3.